Following are 7 T cell receptor beta chains from one sample sequenced in a study of radiation and T cells in renal cell carcinoma. Time point reported: baseline pretreatment blood. The treatment here: 15 Gy SBRT to primary tumor, nephrectomy 4 weeks later. Method: immunoSEQ multiplex PCR; TCRdb's copy keeps in-frame clones and lacks some. Among more than 75,000 clones listed, 70% to 85% were seen once. The sequenced sample was blood, obtained from a patient whose treatment included radiotherapy and nephrectomy. Every receptor here comes from a man aged 60-69 years with renal cell carcinoma.

The gene calls are TRBV18 and TRBJ2-2, with D possibly TRBD2 on 5 matching bases. The CDR3 sequence is 14 residues long. Germline CDR1 and CDR2: KGHSH and LQKENI. V was trimmed by 2 bases and J by 13 bases, leaving 17 bases between them. The DNA of the CDR3 is TGTGCCAGCTCACCAGAAGGGTCCACCGCGGGGCTGTTTTTT. It yields the protein CASSPEGSTAGLFF.

This clone was detected once. V gene TRBV19 combines with J gene TRBJ2-2; D is perhaps TRBD1 (6 bases). Trimming removed 4 bases from V and 1 base from J, with 13 bases in between. The CDR3 spans 16 residues. Germline V lookup: CDR1 LNHDA, CDR2 SQIVND (reference sequence). CDR3 residues: CASSTGHSRNTGELFF. CDR3 DNA sequence: TGTGCCAGTAGTACGGGACACTCCAGGAACACCGGGGAGCTGTTTTTT.

The chain uses TRBV27 and TRBJ2-1, with no clear D. CDR3 length equals 14 residues. Germline V gene lookup returns CDR1 MNHEY and CDR2 SMNVEV (reference sequence). V was trimmed by 6 bases and J by 9 bases, leaving 18 bases between them. The DNA for the CDR3 is TGTGCCAGCAGGACCGCGCAGCTCTTAGGTGAGCAGTTCTTC. This translates into CASRTAQLLGEQFF.

The chain is built from TRBV5-1 and TRBJ1-1, with TRBD1 as a possible D gene (5 bases). Per germline, CDR1 SGHRS and CDR2 YFSETQ. This CDR3 is 14 amino acids long. Trimming left V 2 bases short and J 5 bases short, with 13 bases between. The CDR3 reads CASSFSGLGTEAFF. The DNA for the CDR3 is TGCGCCAGCAGCTTCTCAGGGCTGGGAACTGAAGCTTTCTTT.

This clone was seen a handful of times. This chain joins TRBV30 and TRBJ1-1; D remains ambiguous. The CDR3 has 14 residues. V gave up 2 bases and J gave up 2 bases, with 12 bases separating them. Germline loops: CDR1 GTSNPN, CDR2 SVGIG (reference sequence). DNA of the CDR3: TGTGCCTGGAGTTCATTAGGGTTTAACACTGAAGCTTTCTTT. It yields the protein CAWSSLGFNTEAFF. Based on the CDR3 plus reference TRBV30 and TRBJ1-1, the full variable domain is SQTIHQWPATLVQPVGSPLSLECTVEGTSNPNLYWYRQAAGRGLQLLFYSVGIGQISSEVPQNLSASRPQDRQFILSSKKLLLSDSGFYLCAWSSLGFNTEAFFGQGTRLTVV.

The CDR3 loop reads CASKGDRSSYEQYF. The CDR3 nucleotides read TGTGCCAGCAAGGGCGACAGGTCCTCCTACGAGCAGTACTTC. The chain has TRBV6-1 and TRBJ2-7, with D possibly TRBD1 on 6 matching bases. From germline, CDR1 is MNHNS and CDR2 SASEGT. CDR3 size: 14 residues. V was pared by 7 bases and J by 0 bases, with 13 bases between.

The chain's CDR3 is CASSGQRAPSEQYF. The CDR3 region has the DNA TGTGCCAGCAGTGGACAACGGGCGCCCTCCGAGCAGTACTTC. This chain connects TRBV2 to TRBJ2-7; D is unresolved. The CDR3 consists of 14 residues. The germline V gene encodes CDR1 SNHLY and CDR2 FYNNEI. V was clipped by 4 bases and J by 6 bases, with 16 bases between them.